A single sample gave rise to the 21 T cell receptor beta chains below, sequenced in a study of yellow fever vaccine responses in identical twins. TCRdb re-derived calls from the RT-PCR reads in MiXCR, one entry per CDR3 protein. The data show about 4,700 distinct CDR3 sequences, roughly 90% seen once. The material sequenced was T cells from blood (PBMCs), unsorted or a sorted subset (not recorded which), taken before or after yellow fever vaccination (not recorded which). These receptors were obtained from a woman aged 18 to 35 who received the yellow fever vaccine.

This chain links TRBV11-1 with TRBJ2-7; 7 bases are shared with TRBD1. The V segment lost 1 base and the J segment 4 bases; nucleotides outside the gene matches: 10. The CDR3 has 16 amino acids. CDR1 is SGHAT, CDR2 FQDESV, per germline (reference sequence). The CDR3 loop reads CASSLGQGVFEYEQYF. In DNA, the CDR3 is TGTGCCAGCAGCTTAGGGCAGGGGGTTTTCGAGTACGAGCAGTACTTC.

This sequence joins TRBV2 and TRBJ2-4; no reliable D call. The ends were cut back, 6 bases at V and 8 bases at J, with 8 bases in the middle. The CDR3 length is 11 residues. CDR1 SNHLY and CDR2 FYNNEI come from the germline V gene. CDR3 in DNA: TGTGCCAGCAGGGCCCGGGACATTCAGTACTTC. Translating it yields CASRARDIQYF. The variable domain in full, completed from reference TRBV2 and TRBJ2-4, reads EPEVTQTPSHQVTQMGQEVILRCVPISNHLYFYWYRQILGQKVEFLVSFYNNEISEKSEIFDDQFSVERPDGSNFTLKIRSTKLEDSAMYFCASRARDIQYFGAGTRLSVL.

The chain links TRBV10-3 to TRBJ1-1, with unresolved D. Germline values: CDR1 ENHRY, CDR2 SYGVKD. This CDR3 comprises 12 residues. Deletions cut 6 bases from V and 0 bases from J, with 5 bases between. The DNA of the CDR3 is TGTGCCATCAGCCGAGTGAACACTGAAGCTTTCTTT. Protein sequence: CAISRVNTEAFF.

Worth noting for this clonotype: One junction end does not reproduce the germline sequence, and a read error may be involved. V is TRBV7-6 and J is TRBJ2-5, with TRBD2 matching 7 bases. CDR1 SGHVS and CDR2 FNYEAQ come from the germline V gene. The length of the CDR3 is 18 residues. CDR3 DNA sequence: TGTGCTAGCAGCCGGATCTCCTCCCCTGCGGGAGTGGCAGAGACCCAGTACTTC. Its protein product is CASSRISSPAGVAETQYF.

CDR3 sequence: CSASQPYEQYF. CDR3 in DNA: TGCAGTGCTAGCCAACCTTACGAGCAGTACTTC. The V and J genes are TRBV20-1 and TRBJ2-7; D gene uncertain. Trimming stripped 3 bases from V and 4 bases from J, with 7 bases between. CDR1 DFQATT and CDR2 SNEGSKA come from the germline V gene (reference sequence). This CDR3 contains 11 residues.

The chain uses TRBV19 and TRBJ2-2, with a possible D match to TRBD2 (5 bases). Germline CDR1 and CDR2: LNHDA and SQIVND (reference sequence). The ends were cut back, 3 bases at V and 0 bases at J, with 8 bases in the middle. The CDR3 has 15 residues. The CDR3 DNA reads TGTGCCAGTAGTATCCGGACTTCGAACACCGGGGAGCTGTTTTTT. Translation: CASSIRTSNTGELFF.

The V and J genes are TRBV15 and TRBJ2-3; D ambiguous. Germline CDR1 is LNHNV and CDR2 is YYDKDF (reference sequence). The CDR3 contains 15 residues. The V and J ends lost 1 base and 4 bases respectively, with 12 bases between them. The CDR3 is CATSRALTGADTQYF. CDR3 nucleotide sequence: TGTGCCACCAGCAGAGCCTTGACTGGGGCAGATACGCAGTATTTT.

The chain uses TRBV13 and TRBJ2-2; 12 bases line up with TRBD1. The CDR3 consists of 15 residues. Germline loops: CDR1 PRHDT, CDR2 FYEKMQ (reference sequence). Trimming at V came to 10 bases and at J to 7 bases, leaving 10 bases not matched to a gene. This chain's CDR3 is CATTPGQGAIGELFF. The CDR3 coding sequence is TGTGCCACTACTCCGGGACAGGGGGCGATCGGGGAGCTGTTTTTT.

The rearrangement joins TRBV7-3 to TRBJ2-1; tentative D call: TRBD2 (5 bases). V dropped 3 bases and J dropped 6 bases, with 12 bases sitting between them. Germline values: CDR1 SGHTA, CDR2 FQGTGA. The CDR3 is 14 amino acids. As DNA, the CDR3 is TGTGCCAGCAGCTTCCCGGGGTCGCCCAATGAGCAGTTCTTC. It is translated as CASSFPGSPNEQFF.

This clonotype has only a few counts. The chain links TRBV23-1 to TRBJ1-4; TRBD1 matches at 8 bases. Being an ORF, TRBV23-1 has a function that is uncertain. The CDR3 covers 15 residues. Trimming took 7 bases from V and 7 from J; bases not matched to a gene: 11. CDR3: CASTYPGGRTEKLFF. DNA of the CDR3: TGCGCCAGCACTTACCCAGGGGGCCGGACTGAAAAACTGTTTTTT.

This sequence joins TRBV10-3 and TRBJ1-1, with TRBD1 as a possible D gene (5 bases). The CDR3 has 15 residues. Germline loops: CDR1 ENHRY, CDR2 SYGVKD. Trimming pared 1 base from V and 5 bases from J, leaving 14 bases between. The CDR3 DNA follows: TGTGCCATCAGTGAGTGGGGGGTTGAGGGGACTGAAGCTTTCTTT. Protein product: CAISEWGVEGTEAFF.

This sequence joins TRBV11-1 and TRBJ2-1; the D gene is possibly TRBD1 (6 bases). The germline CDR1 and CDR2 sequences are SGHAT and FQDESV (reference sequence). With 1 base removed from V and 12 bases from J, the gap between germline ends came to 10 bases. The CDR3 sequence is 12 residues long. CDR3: CASSLDSRGQFF. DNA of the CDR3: TGTGCCAGCAGCTTAGATTCCAGGGGGCAGTTCTTC.

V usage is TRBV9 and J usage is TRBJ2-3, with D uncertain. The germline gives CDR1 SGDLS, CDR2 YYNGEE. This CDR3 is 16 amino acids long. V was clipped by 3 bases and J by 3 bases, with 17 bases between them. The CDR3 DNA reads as TGTGCCAGCAGCGAGCCCCGTGTGGGTAGAACAGATACGCAGTATTTT. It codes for CASSEPRVGRTDTQYF.

The chain's CDR3 is CSGECSYNSPLHF. The CDR3, as DNA: TGCAGCGGGGAGTGCTCCTATAATTCACCCCTCCACTTT. The chain couples TRBV29-1 to TRBJ1-6; D unclear. Trimming removed 7 bases at V and 0 bases at J, with 7 bases between. The length of the CDR3 is 13 residues. Germline V gene sequence: CDR1 SQVTM, CDR2 ANQGSEA. The full variable domain, rest sourced from reference TRBV29-1 and TRBJ1-6, is SAVISQKPSRDICQRGTSLTIQCQVDSQVTMMFWYRQQPGQSLTLIATANQGSEATYESGFVIDKFPISRPNLTFSTLTVSNMSPEDSSIYLCSGECSYNSPLHFGNGTRLTVT.

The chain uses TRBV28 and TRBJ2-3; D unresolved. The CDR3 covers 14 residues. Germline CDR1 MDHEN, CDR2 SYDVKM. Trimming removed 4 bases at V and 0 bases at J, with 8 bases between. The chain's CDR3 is CASSSGHSTDTQYF. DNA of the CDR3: TGTGCCAGCAGTTCCGGTCACAGCACAGATACGCAGTATTTT. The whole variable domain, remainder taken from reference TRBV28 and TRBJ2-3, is DVKVTQSSRYLVKRTGEKVFLECVQDMDHENMFWYRQDPGLGLRLIYFSYDVKMKEKGDIPEGYSVSREKKERFSLILESASTNQTSMYLCASSSGHSTDTQYFGPGTRLTVL.

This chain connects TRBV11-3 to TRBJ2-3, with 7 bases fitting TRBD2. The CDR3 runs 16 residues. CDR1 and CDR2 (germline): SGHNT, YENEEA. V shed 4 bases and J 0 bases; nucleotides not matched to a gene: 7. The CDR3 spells CASSSTSVASTDTQYF. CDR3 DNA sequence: TGTGCCAGCAGCTCTACTAGCGTAGCTAGCACAGATACGCAGTATTTT.

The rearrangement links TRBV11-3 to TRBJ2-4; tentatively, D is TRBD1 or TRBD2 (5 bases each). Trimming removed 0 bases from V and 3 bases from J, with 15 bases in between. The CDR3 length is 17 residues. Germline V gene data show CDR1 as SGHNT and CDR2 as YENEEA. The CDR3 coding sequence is TGTGCCAGCAGCTTAGATCTGGTCGGGACCTTCAAAAACATTCAGTACTTC. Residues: CASSLDLVGTFKNIQYF.

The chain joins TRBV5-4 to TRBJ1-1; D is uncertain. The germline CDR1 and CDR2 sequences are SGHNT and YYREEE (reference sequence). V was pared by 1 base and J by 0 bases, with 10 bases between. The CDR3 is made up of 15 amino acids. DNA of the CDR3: TGTGCCAGCAGCTTGTCGGTATCCATGAACACTGAAGCTTTCTTT. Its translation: CASSLSVSMNTEAFF.

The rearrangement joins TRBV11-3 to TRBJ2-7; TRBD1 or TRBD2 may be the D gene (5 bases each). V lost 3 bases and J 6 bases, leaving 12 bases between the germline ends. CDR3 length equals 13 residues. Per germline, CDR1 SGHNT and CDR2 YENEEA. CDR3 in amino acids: CASSLGPAFEQYF. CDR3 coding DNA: TGTGCCAGCAGCTTGGGACCAGCGTTCGAGCAGTACTTC. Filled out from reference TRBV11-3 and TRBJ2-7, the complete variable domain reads EAGVVQSPRYKIIEKKQPVAFWCNPISGHNTLYWYLQNLGQGPELLIRYENEEAVDDSQLPKDRFSAERLKGVDSTLKIQPAELGDSAVYLCASSLGPAFEQYFGPGTRLTVT.

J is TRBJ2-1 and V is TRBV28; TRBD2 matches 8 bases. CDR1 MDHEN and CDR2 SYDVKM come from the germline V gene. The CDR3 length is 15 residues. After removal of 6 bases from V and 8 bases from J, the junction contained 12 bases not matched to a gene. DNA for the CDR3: TGTGCCAGCAGCGGGCCGGGACTAGAGTTCCATGAGCAGTTCTTC. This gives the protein CASSGPGLEFHEQFF.

The CDR3 here is CATSDATGGSYNEQFF. CDR3 nucleotides: TGTGCCACCAGTGATGCGACAGGGGGCTCCTACAATGAGCAGTTCTTC. The gene calls are TRBV24-1 and TRBJ2-1; 9 bases line up with TRBD1. Losses at the gene ends were 3 bases for V and 0 bases for J; bases not matched to a gene: 2. This CDR3 has 16 residues. Germline V gene lookup returns CDR1 KGHDR and CDR2 SFDVKD.